Below, 6 T cell receptor beta chains from the same sample are listed, as sequenced in a study of patients and donors after allogeneic stem cell transplantation. MiXCR, run by TCRdb on the RT-PCR reads, gives a single entry per CDR3 protein. The repertoire holds about a million distinct CDR3 sequences, with about 20% as singletons. What was sequenced was blood, either unsorted or a sorted T cell fraction (not recorded which). These receptors originate from a human donor who was either an allogeneic HSCT recipient or a stem cell or donor lymphocyte infusion donor (not recorded which). It is not recorded whose cells these are; they may come from a transplant donor.

The table lists this clonotype with a few counts. The V call is TRBV12-3 or TRBV12-4, the J call TRBJ1-2, with D tentatively TRBD1 (5 bases). Trimming left V 5 bases short and J 5 bases short, with 18 bases between. The CDR3 length is 15 residues. CDR3 nucleotides: TGTGCCAGCAGTGACGACCCGGGACTGAGATATGGCTACACCTTC. Its translation: CASSDDPGLRYGYTF.

This clonotype was seen many times. V and J are TRBV7-9 and TRBJ2-7; 7 bases align to TRBD2. The germline gives CDR1 SEHNR, CDR2 FQNEAQ (reference sequence). With V trimmed by 4 bases and J by 3 bases, 9 bases remained unmatched. CDR3 length equals 15 residues. As DNA, the CDR3 is TGTGCCAGCAGCTCCCAAGCTAGCGGAAACTACGAGCAGTACTTC. Its translation: CASSSQASGNYEQYF.

J is TRBJ2-7 and V is TRBV12-3 or TRBV12-4, with TRBD2 identical over 10 bases. The CDR3 consists of 15 residues. V lost 6 bases and J lost 2; bases outside the gene matches: 7. CDR3 amino acids: CASSLSGGAAYEQYF. As DNA, the CDR3 is TGTGCCAGCAGCCTAAGCGGGGGGGCAGCCTACGAGCAGTACTTC.

This clonotype was detected only a few times. The CDR3 region is CASSDRGPGAQYF. In nucleotides, the CDR3 is TGTGCCAGCAGTGATAGGGGACCGGGGGCCCAGTACTTC. The chain uses TRBV2 and TRBJ2-5, with D possibly being TRBD2 (6 bases). The CDR3 contains 13 residues. The V and J ends lost 3 bases and 9 bases respectively, with 14 bases between them. Germline values: CDR1 SNHLY, CDR2 FYNNEI.

The chain has TRBV20-1 and TRBJ1-3; perhaps TRBD1 as D (6 bases). Germline CDR1 DFQATT, CDR2 SNEGSKA (reference sequence). V gave up 1 base and J gave up 2 bases, with 15 bases separating them. This CDR3 has 16 residues. The CDR3 DNA reads TGCAGTGCTAGAGCCTCCCAGGGGACTACTGGAAACACCATATATTTT. Protein: CSARASQGTTGNTIYF.

This clonotype was seen only a few times. V is TRBV18 and J is TRBJ2-6; D may be TRBD1 (5 bases). The CDR3 extends over 14 amino acids. V was clipped by 10 bases and J by 0 bases, with 10 bases between them. Per the germline V gene, CDR1 is KGHSH and CDR2 is LQKENI. CDR3: CATLGASGANVLTF. CDR3 DNA: TGTGCCACCCTTGGGGCCTCTGGGGCCAACGTCCTGACTTTC.